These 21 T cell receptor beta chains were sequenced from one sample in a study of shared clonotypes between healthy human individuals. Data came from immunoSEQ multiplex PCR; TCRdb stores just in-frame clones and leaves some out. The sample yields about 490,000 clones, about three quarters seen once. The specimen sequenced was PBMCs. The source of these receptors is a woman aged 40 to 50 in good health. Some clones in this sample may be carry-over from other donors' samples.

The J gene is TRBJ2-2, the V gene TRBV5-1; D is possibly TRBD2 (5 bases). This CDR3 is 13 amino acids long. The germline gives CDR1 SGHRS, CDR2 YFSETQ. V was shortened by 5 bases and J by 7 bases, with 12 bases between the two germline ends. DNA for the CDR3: TGCGCCAGCAGTTCGGGCGGAGGCGGGGAGCTGTTTTTT. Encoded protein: CASSSGGGGELFF.

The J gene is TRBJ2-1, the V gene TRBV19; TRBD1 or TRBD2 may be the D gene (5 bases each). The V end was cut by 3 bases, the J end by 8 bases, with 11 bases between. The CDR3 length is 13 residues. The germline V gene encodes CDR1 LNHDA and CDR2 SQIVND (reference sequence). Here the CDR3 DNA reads TGTGCCAGTAGTATGTTTGGGACCTATGAGCAGTTCTTC. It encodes CASSMFGTYEQFF.

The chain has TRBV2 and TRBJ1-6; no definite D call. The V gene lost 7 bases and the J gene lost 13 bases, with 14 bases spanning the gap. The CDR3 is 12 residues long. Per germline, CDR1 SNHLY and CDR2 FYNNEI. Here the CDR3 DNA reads TGTGCCAGCAACCCCAATTGGTGGCCCCTCCACTTT. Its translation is CASNPNWWPLHF.

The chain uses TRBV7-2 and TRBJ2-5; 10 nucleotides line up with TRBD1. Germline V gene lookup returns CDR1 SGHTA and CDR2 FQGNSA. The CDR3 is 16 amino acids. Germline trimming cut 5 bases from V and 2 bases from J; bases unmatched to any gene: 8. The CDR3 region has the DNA TGTGCCAGCAGCCTACTGACAGGGGGCTGGCAAGAGACCCAGTACTTC. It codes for CASSLLTGGWQETQYF.

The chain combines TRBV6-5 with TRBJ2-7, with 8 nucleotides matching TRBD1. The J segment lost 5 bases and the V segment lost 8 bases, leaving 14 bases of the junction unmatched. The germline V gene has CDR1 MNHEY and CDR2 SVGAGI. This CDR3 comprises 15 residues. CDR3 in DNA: TGTGCCAGCGCTCGAACTCAGGGGGCGCGTGACGAGCAGTACTTC. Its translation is CASARTQGARDEQYF.

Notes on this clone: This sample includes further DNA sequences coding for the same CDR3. The chain's CDR3 is CASSDSGSSGANVLTF. As DNA, the CDR3 is TGTGCCAGCAGTGACTCAGGGAGCTCTGGGGCCAACGTCCTGACTTTC. J is TRBJ2-6 and V is TRBV6-4; TRBD2 might be the D (5 bases). Trimming left V 0 bases short and J 0 bases short, with 6 bases between. The CDR3 is 16 residues long. CDR1 is MRHNA, CDR2 SNTAGT, per germline.

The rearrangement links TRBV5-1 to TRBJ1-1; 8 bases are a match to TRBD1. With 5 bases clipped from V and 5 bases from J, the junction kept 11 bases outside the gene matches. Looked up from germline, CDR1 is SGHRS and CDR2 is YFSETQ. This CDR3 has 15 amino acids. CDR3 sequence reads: CASSSQGARGTEAFF. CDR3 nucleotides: TGCGCCAGCAGTTCCCAGGGGGCGCGAGGGACTGAAGCTTTCTTT.

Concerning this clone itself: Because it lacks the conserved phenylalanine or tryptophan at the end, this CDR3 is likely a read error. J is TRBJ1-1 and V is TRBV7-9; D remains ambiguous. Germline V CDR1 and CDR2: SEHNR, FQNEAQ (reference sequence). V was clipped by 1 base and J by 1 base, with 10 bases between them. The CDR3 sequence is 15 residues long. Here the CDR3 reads CASSLEGYRNTEAFL. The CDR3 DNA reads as TGTGCCAGCAGCTTAGAGGGTTACAGGAACACTGAAGCTTTCCTT.

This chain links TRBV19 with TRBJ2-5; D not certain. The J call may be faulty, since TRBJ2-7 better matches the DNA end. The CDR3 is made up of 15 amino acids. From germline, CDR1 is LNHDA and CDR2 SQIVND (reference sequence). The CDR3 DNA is TGTGCCAGTAGTCCCTCCTCCCTAATAACCTACGAGCAGTACTTC. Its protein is CASSPSSLITYEQYF.

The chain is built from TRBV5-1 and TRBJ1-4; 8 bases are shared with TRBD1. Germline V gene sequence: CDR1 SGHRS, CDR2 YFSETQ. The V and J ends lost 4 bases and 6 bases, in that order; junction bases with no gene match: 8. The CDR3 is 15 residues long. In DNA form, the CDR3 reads TGCGCCAGCAGCACACGACAGGGGCCGGATGAAAAACTGTTTTTT. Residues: CASSTRQGPDEKLFF. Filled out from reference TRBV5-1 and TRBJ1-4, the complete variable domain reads KAGVTQTPRYLIKTRGQQVTLSCSPISGHRSVSWYQQTPGQGLQFLFEYFSETQRNKGNFPGRFSGRQFSNSRSEMNVSTLELGDSALYLCASSTRQGPDEKLFFGSGTQLSVL.

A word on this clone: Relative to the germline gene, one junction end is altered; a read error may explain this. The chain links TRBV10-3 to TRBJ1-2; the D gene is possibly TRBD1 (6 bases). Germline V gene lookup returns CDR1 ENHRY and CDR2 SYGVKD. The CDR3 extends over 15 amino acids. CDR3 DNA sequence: TGTGCCAGCAGTGCGACAGGAATAACTAACTATGGCTACACCTTC. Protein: CASSATGITNYGYTF.

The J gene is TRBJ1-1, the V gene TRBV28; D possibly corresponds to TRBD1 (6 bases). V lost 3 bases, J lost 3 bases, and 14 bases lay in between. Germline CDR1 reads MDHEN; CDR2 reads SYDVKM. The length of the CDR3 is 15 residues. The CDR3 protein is CASSFLGGRYTEAFF. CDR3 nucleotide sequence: TGTGCCAGCAGTTTCTTGGGGGGCCGGTACACTGAAGCTTTCTTT.

CDR3 protein: CASSYRDKKETQYF. CDR3 DNA sequence: TGTGCCAGCAGTTACCGGGACAAAAAAGAGACCCAGTACTTC. V and J are TRBV28 and TRBJ2-5; D is perhaps TRBD1 (6 bases). The CDR3 runs to 14 residues. Germline CDR1 MDHEN, CDR2 SYDVKM. The V and J ends lost 4 bases and 3 bases respectively, with 12 bases between them.

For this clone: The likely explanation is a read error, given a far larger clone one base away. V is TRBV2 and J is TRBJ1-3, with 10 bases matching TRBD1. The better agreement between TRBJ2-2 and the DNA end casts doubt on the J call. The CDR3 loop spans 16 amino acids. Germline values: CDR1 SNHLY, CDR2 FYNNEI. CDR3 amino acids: CASSGTGAGLTGELFF. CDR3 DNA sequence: TGTGCCAGCTCCGGGACAGGGGCCGGTCTCACCGGGGAGCTGTTTTTT.

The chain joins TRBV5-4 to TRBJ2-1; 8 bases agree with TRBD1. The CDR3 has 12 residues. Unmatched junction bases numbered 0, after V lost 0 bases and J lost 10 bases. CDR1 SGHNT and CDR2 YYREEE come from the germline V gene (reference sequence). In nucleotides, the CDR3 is TGTGCCAGCAGCTTGGGACAGGGGGAGCAGTTCTTC. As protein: CASSLGQGEQFF.

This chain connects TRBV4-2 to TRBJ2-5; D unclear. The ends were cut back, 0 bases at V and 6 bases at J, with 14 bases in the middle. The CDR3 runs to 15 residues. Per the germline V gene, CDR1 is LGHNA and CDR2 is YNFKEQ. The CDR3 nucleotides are TGTGCCAGCAGCCAAGATGGAGAGACAACGAAGACCCAGTACTTC. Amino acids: CASSQDGETTKTQYF.

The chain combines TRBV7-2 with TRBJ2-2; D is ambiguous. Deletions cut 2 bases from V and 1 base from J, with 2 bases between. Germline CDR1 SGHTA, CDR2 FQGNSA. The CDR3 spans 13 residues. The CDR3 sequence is CASSLLNTGELFF. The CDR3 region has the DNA TGTGCCAGCAGCTTATTGAACACCGGGGAGCTGTTTTTT.

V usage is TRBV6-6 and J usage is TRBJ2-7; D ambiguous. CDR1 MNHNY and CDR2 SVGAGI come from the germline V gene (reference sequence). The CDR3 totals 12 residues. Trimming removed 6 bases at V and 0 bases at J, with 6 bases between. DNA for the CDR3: TGTGCCAGCAGCCTCTACTCCTACGAGCAGTACTTC. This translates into CASSLYSYEQYF.

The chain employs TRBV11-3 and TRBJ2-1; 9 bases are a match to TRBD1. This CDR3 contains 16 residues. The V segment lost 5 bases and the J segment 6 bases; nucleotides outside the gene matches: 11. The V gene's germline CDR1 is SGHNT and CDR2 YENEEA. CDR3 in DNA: TGTGCCAGCAGCGTCGGAACAGGGGGCCTTGGCAATGAGCAGTTCTTC. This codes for CASSVGTGGLGNEQFF.

The DNA for the CDR3 is TGCGCCAGCAGCCTCATGACCGCGAACAATGAGCAGTTCTTC. It codes for CASSLMTANNEQFF. The chain carries TRBV5-1 and TRBJ2-1; no reliable D call. The CDR3 has 14 amino acids. CDR1 SGHRS and CDR2 YFSETQ come from the germline V gene. Trimming took off 4 bases at V and 5 bases at J, with 13 bases between the two ends.

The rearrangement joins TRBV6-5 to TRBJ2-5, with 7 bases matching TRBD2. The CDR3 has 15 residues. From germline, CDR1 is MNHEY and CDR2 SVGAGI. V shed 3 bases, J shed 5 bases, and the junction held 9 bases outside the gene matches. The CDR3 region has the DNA TGTGCCAGCAGTTATTCGGGGGGAACGTGGGAGACCCAGTACTTC. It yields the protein CASSYSGGTWETQYF.